This T cell receptor beta chain came from a study of cytomegalovirus exposure and HLA in healthy donors. Overall study findings and caveats: A cluster of highly shared sequence variants was likely a sequencing artifact. From TCR beta sequences, most subjects' HLA-A and HLA-B alleles were reportedly predicted accurately. Later analysis associated a missense DCLRE1C variant with TCR beta V- and J-gene trimming.

Germline assignment: CDR1 GTSNPN and CDR2 SVGIG (reference sequence). CDR3 length: 14 amino acids. V trimming: 3 bases; J trimming: 3 bases; junction bases outside the gene matches: 5. The donors comprised healthy bone marrow donors. Primers for the PCR totalled 60 Vbeta and 13 Jbeta. Sequencing was performed with immunoSEQ multiplex PCR; in TCRdb, only in-frame clones are kept and a portion is missing. The table shows 170,000 or so clones, with 80% occurring only once. As concerns this clone: Antigen specificity is unknown.

The material sequenced was PBMCs. This clonotype was obtained from a young man in good health and CMV-seropositive. This chain links TRBV30 with TRBJ1-1; 9 positions agree with TRBD1. As DNA, the CDR3 is TGTGCCTGGAGACCTGACAGGGGGGACACTGAAGCTTTCTTT. Protein sequence: CAWRPDRGDTEAFF.